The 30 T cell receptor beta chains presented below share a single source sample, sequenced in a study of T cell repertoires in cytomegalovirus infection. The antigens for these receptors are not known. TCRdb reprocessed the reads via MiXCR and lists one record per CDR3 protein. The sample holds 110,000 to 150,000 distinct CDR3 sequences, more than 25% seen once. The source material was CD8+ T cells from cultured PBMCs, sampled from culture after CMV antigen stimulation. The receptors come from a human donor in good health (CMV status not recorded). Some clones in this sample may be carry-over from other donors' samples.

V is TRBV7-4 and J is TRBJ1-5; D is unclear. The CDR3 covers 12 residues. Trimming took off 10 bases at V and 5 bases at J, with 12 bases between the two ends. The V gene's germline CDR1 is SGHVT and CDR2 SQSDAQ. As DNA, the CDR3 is TGTGCCAACAACGTCAGTTATCAGCCCCAGCATTTT. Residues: CANNVSYQPQHF.

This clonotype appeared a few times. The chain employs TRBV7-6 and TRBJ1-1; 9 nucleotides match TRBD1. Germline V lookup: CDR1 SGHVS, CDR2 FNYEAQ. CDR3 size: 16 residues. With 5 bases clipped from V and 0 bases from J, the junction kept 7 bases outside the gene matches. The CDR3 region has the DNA TGTGCCAGCAGCCCTAGAGGGACAGGGATGAACACTGAAGCTTTCTTT. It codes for CASSPRGTGMNTEAFF.

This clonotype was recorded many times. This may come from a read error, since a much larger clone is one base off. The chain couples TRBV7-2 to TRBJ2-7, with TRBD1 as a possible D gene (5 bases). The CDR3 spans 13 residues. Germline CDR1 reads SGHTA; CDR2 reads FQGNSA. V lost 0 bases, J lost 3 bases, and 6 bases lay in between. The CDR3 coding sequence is TGTGCCAGCAGCTTAGCGCAGGGCTACGAGCAGTACTTC. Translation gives CASSLAQGYEQYF.

The CDR3 sequence: CASSLAQTQDTQYF. CDR3 DNA: TGTGCCAGCAGCTTAGCCCAAACGCAAGATACGCAGTATTTT. The chain recombines TRBV11-2 with TRBJ2-3; D ambiguous. With 1 base removed from V and 5 bases from J, the gap between germline ends came to 10 bases. The CDR3 has 14 amino acids. Germline V CDR1 and CDR2: SGHAT, FQNNGV.

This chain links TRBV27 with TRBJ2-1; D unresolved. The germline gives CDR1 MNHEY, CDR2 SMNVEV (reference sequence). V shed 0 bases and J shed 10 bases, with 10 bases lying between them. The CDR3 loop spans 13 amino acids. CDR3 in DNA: TGTGCCAGCAGTTTATCTAAACTAAACGAGCAGTTCTTC. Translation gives CASSLSKLNEQFF.

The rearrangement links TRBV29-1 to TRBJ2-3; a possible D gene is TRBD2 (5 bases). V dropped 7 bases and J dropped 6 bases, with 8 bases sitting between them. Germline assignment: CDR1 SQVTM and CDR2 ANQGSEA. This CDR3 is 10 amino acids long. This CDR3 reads CSGERDTQYF. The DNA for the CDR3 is TGCAGCGGGGAGCGGGATACGCAGTATTTT.

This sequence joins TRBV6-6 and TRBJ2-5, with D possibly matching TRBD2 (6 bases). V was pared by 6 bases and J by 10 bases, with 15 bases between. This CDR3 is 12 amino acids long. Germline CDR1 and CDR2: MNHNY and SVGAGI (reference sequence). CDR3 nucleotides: TGTGCCAGCAGCGACGGTACGGGGGACCAGTACTTC. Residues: CASSDGTGDQYF.

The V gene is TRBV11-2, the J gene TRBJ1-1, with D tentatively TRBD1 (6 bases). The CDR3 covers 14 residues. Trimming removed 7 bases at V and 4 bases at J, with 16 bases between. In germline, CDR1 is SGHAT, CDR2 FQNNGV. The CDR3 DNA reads TGTGCCAGCAACCACAGGGACACGAGCACTGAAGCTTTCTTT. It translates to CASNHRDTSTEAFF. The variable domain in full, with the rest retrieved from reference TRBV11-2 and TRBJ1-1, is EAGVAQSPRYKIIEKRQSVAFWCNPISGHATLYWYQQILGQGPKLLIQFQNNGVVDDSQLPKDRFSAERLKGVDSTLKIQPAKLEDSAVYLCASNHRDTSTEAFFGQGTRLTVV.

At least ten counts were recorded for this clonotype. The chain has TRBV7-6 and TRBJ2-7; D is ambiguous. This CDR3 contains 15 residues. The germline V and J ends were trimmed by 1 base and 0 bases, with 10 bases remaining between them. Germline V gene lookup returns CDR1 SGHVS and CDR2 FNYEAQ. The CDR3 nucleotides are TGTGCCAGCAGCTTAGAGGTCCCCGGCTCCTACGAGCAGTACTTC. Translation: CASSLEVPGSYEQYF. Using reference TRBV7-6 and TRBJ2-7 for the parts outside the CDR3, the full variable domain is GAGVSQSPRYKVTKRGQDVALRCDPISGHVSLYWYRQALGQGPEFLTYFNYEAQQDKSGLPNDRFSAERPEGSISTLTIQRTEQRDSAMYRCASSLEVPGSYEQYFGPGTRLTVT.

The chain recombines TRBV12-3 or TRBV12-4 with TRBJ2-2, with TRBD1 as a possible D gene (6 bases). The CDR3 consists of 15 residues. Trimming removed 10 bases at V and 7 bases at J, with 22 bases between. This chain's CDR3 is CAIPSGTPNVGELFF. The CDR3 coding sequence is TGTGCCATCCCGTCCGGGACACCTAACGTCGGGGAGCTGTTTTTT.

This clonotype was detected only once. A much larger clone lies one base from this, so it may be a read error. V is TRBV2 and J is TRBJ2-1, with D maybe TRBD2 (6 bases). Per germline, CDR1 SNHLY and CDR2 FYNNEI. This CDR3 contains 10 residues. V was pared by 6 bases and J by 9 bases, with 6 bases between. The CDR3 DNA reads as TGTGCCAGCAGGGGGGGTGAGCAGTTCTTC. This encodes CASRGGEQFF.

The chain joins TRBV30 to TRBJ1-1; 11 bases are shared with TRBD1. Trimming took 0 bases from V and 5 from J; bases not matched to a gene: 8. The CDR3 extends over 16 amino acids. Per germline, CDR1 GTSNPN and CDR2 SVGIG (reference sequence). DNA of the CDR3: TGTGCCTGGAGTGTACGGAAGGACAGGGGGCAAACTGAAGCTTTCTTT. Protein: CAWSVRKDRGQTEAFF.

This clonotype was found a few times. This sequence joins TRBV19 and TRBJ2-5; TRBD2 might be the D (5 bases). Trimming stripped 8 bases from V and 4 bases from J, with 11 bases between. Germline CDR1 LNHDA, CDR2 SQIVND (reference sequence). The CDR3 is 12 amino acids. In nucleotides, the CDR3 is TGTGCCAGTGGCGGACTTCCAGAGACCCAGTACTTC. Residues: CASGGLPETQYF.

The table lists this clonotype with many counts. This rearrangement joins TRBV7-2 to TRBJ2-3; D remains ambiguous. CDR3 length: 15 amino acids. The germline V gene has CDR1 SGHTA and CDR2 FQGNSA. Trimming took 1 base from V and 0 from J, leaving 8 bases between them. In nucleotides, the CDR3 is TGTGCCAGCAGCTTAGACAACTGGAGCACAGATACGCAGTATTTT. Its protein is CASSLDNWSTDTQYF.

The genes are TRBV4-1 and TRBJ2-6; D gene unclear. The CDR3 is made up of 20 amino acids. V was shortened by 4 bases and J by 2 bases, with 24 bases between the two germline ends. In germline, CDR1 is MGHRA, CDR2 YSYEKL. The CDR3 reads CASSPISLPGGAPGANVLTF. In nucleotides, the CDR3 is TGCGCCAGCAGCCCCATTTCATTACCTGGTGGTGCTCCTGGGGCCAACGTCCTGACTTTC.

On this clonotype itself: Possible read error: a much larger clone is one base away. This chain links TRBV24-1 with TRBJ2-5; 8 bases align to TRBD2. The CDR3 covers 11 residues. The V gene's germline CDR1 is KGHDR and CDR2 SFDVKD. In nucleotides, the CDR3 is TGTACCACCGGGAGGGGAGAGACCCAGTACTTC. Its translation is CTTGRGETQYF.

The chain's CDR3 is CASSSAINYGYTF. CDR3 DNA sequence: TGTGCCAGCAGCTCGGCGATTAACTATGGCTACACCTTC. The chain has TRBV7-4 and TRBJ1-2; no definite D call. V gave up 4 bases and J gave up 1 base, with 7 bases separating them. Germline V CDR1 and CDR2: SGHVT, SQSDAQ. This CDR3 region has 13 residues.

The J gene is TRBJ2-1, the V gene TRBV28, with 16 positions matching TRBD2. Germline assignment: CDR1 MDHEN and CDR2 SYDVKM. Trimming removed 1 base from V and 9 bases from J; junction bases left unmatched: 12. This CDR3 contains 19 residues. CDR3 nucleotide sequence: TGTGCCAGCAGTTTATATGGGACTAGCGGGGGGGGCACGGGCGTTGAGCAGTTCTTC. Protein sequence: CASSLYGTSGGGTGVEQFF. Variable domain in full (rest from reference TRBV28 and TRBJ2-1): DVKVTQSSRYLVKRTGEKVFLECVQDMDHENMFWYRQDPGLGLRLIYFSYDVKMKEKGDIPEGYSVSREKKERFSLILESASTNQTSMYLCASSLYGTSGGGTGVEQFFGPGTRLTVL.

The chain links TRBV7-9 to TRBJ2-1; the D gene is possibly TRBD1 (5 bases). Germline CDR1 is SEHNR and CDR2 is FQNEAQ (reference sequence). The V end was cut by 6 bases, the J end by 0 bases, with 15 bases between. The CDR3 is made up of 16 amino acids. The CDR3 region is CASSSTVDGSYNEQFF. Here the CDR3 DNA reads TGTGCCAGCAGTTCGACAGTCGACGGCTCCTACAATGAGCAGTTCTTC.

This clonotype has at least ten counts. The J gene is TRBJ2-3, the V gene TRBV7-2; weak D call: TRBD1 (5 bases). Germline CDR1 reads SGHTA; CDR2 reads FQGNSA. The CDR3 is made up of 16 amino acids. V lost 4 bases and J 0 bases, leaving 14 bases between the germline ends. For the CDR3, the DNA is TGTGCCAGCAGCTCAGTGGGCAGGGTGAGCACAGATACGCAGTATTTT. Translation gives CASSSVGRVSTDTQYF.

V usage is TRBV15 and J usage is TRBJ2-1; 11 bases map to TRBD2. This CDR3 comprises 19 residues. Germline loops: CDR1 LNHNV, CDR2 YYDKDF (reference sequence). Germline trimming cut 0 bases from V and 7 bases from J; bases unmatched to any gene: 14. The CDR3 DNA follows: TGTGCCACCAGCAGAGATCCCTCTTTTAGCGGGGGGGCATGGAATGAGCAGTTCTTC. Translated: CATSRDPSFSGGAWNEQFF.

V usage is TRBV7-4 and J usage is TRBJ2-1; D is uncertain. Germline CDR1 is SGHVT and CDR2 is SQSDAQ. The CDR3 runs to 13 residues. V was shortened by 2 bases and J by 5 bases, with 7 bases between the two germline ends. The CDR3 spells CASSLNSNNEQFF. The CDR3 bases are TGTGCCAGCAGCTTAAACAGTAACAATGAGCAGTTCTTC. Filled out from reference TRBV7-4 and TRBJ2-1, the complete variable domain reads GAGVSQSPRYKVAKRGRDVALRCDSISGHVTLYWYRQTLGQGSEVLTYSQSDAQRDKSGRPSGRFSAERPERSVSTLKIQRTEQGDSAVYLCASSLNSNNEQFFGPGTRLTVL.

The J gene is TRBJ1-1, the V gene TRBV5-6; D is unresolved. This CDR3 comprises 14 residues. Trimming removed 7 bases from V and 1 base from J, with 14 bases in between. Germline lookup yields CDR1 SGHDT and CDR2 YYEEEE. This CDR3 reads CASDRGSPNTEAFF. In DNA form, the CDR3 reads TGTGCCAGCGATCGTGGCAGCCCGAACACTGAAGCTTTCTTT.

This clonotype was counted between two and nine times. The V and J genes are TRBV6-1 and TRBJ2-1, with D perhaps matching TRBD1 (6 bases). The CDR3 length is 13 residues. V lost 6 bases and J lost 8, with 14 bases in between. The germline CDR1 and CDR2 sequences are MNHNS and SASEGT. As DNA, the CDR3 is TGTGCCAGCAGGGGACATACGCCTGATGAGCAGTTCTTC. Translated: CASRGHTPDEQFF.

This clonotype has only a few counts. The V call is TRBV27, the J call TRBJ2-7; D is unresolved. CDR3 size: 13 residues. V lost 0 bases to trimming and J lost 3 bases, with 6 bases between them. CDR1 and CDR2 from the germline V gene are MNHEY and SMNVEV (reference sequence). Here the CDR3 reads CASSLSWSYEQYF. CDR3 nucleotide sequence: TGTGCCAGCAGTTTATCGTGGAGCTACGAGCAGTACTTC.

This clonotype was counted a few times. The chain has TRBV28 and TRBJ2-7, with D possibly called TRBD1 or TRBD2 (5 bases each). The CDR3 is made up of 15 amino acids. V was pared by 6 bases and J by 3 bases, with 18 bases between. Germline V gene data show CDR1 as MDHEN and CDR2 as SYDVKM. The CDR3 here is CASRTNRDGIYEQYF. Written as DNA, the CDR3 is TGTGCCAGCAGAACGAACCGGGACGGGATCTACGAGCAGTACTTC.

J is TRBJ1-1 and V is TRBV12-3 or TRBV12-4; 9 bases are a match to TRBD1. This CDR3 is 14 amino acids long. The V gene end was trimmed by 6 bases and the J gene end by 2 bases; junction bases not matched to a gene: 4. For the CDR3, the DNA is TGTGCCAGCAGAATGGGACAGGGAAACACTGAAGCTTTCTTT. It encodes CASRMGQGNTEAFF.

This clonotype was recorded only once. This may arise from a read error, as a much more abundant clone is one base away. CDR3 sequence (DNA): TGTGCCAGCAGTTGCTCGAGTTGGGGGGCCGGGACAGATACGCAGTATTTT. Its protein product is CASSCSSWGAGTDTQYF. The chain has TRBV6-6 and TRBJ2-3; D possibly uses TRBD1 or TRBD2 (6 bases each). The V gene's germline CDR1 is MNHNY and CDR2 SVGAGI (reference sequence). V was cut by 4 bases and J by 3 bases, with 20 bases left in between. The CDR3 consists of 17 residues.

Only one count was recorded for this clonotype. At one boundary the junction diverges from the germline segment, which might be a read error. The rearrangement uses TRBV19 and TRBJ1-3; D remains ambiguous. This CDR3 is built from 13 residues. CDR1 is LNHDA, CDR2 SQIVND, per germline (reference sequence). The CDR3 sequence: CASSMGSGDTIYF. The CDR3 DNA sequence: TGTGCCAGTAGTATGGGCTCTGGAGACACCATATATTTT.

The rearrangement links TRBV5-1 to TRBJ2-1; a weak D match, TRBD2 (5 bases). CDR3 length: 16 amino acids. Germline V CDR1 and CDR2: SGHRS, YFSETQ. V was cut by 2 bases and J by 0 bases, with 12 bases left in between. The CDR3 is CASSFHHAGSYNEQFF. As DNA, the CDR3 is TGCGCCAGCAGCTTCCACCACGCGGGCTCCTACAATGAGCAGTTCTTC.